This is a list of T cell receptor beta chains from one sample in a study of regulatory T cells in long-lasting Graves disease. TCRdb recomputed calls from the multiplex PCR reads with MiXCR, one row per CDR3 protein. The sample holds roughly 450,000 distinct CDR3 sequences, under 25% seen once. This specimen was peripheral blood mononuclear cells (PBMCs), taken when the disease was refractory, from a patient treated with antithyroid drugs. These receptor sequences come from a female donor with Graves disease. CDR3s include the opening cysteine and the closing phenylalanine or tryptophan. The order of the fields is clone size, J gene, D gene, V gene, CDR3 protein, CDR3 DNA. The D gene is left open where the match is weak. Size tells how often a clone was seen (once, few, many) or the class of an expanded clone, and some rows leave it out.

NA	TRBJ2-5	NA	TRBV19	CASSIGDGAGRETQYF	TGTGCCAGTAGTATAGGTGACGGGGCGGGGCGGGAGACCCAGTACTTC
NA	TRBJ2-7	NA	TRBV18	CASSPVDKSYEQYF	TGTGCCAGCTCACCGGTAGACAAATCCTACGAGCAGTACTTC
many	TRBJ2-7	NA	TRBV2	CAVRGGVYEQYF	TGTGCCGTCAGGGGGGGTGTTTACGAGCAGTACTTC
many	TRBJ2-5	NA	TRBV28	CASSLLGYRETQYF	TGTGCCAGCAGTTTATTAGGGTACAGGGAGACCCAGTACTTC
few	TRBJ2-7	NA	TRBV7-2	CASSGSASSYEQYF	TGTGCCAGCAGTGGCAGCGCCAGCTCCTACGAGCAGTACTTC
many	TRBJ2-4	TRBD2	TRBV7-2	CASSPGLVQWSSYQYF	TGTGCCAGCAGCCCCGGACTAGTTCAGTGGAGTTCGTATCAGTACTTC
many	TRBJ1-2	NA	TRBV5-1	CASSLEGIDGYTF	TGCGCCAGCAGCTTGGAAGGGATTGATGGCTACACCTTC
NA	TRBJ2-1	TRBD2	TRBV12-3/TRBV12-4	CASRTSGSYNEQFF	TGTGCCAGCAGAACTAGCGGGAGCTACAATGAGCAGTTCTTC
few	TRBJ2-5	NA	TRBV28	CASTMGGTQYF	TGTGCCAGCACCATGGGTGGGACCCAGTACTTC
many	TRBJ2-7	NA	TRBV11-2	CASSSPGVRNHEQYF	TGTGCCAGCAGCTCCCCAGGGGTTAGGAACCACGAGCAGTACTTC
many	TRBJ1-1	NA	TRBV7-9	CASSLVGLNTEAFF	TGTGCCAGCAGCTTAGTCGGACTGAACACTGAAGCTTTCTTT
many	TRBJ1-5	TRBD1	TRBV28	CASSPSGTVNQPQHF	TGTGCCAGCAGCCCCTCCGGGACAGTCAATCAGCCCCAGCATTTT
NA	TRBJ2-2	NA	TRBV11-2	CASSSIVVTGELFF	TGTGCCAGCAGCAGTATAGTGGTCACCGGGGAGCTGTTTTTT
NA	TRBJ2-2	NA	TRBV15	CATPPPIHRAGELFF	TGTGCCACCCCCCCCCCGATCCACCGAGCCGGGGAGCTGTTTTTT
many	TRBJ1-2	NA	TRBV7-3	CASSQEGVYGYTF	TGTGCCAGCAGCCAAGAGGGGGTTTATGGCTACACCTTC
NA	TRBJ2-1	NA	TRBV7-2	CASSLDRVVDEQFF	TGTGCCAGCAGCTTAGACAGGGTGGTGGATGAGCAGTTCTTC